Listed below are T cell receptor beta chains from one sample, sequenced in a study of identical twins. A single record per CDR3 protein comes from TCRdb applying MiXCR to the 5' RACE reads. The sample comprises some 500,000 distinct CDR3 sequences, approximately 15% of which are singletons, and about 0.53% rests with the top ten. In addition, the sample was reused for a study of yellow fever vaccine responses in identical twins.

Input material: CD4+ T cells sorted from blood. The receptors come from a woman between 18 and 29 years old in good health. The CDR3 runs from the conserved cysteine through the conserved F or W. Each record gives: clone size, J gene, D gene, V gene, CDR3 protein, CDR3 DNA. A D gene is named only where the DNA matches it firmly. Clone size appears in some rows only: once, few, many, or a class for an expanded clone.

>NA|TRBJ2-5|NA|TRBV24-1
CATSDGAPRETQYF
TGTGCCACCAGTGATGGGGCCCCGAGGGAGACCCAGTACTTC
>few|TRBJ2-7|TRBD2|TRBV3-1
CASSQVPSGGYEQYF
TGTGCCAGCAGCCAAGTCCCTAGCGGGGGCTACGAGCAGTACTTC
>NA|TRBJ2-7|TRBD2|TRBV27
CASSSLAGGPHEQYF
TGTGCCAGCAGTTCACTAGCGGGAGGGCCCCACGAGCAGTACTTC
>few|TRBJ2-5|NA|TRBV11-2
CASAQWSGQETQYF
TGTGCCAGCGCCCAGTGGAGCGGGCAAGAGACCCAGTACTTC
>few|TRBJ2-2|NA|TRBV28
CASSLTRDTGELFF
TGTGCCAGCAGCCTTACGAGGGACACCGGGGAGCTGTTTTTT
>NA|TRBJ2-3|TRBD1|TRBV6-2/TRBV6-3
CASSYSLGEGDTDRDTQYF
TGTGCCAGCAGTTACTCCTTAGGCGAGGGGGACACGGACAGGGATACGCAGTATTTT
>NA|TRBJ2-3|TRBD2|TRBV6-1
CASSKPLAGGRTDTQYF
TGTGCCAGCAGTAAACCGCTAGCGGGGGGCCGCACAGATACGCAGTATTTT
>NA|TRBJ2-2|TRBD2|TRBV20-1
CSAEGLENTGELFF
TGCAGTGCCGAAGGACTAGAGAACACCGGGGAGCTGTTTTTT
>NA|TRBJ2-5|TRBD1|TRBV14
CASSPGTDKKETQYF
TGTGCCAGCAGCCCGGGGACAGACAAGAAAGAGACCCAGTACTTC
>few|TRBJ2-7|NA|TRBV12-3/TRBV12-4
CASSSRGRSSYEQYF
TGTGCCAGCAGTTCCCGGGGGAGGAGCTCCTACGAGCAGTACTTC
>few|TRBJ2-7|NA|TRBV20-1
CSARRGEIGEQYF
TGCAGTGCTAGGAGAGGGGAAATAGGTGAGCAGTACTTC
>NA|TRBJ2-7|NA|TRBV4-3
CASSIGGDYEQYF
TGCGCCAGCAGCATCGGAGGGGACTACGAGCAGTACTTC
>many|TRBJ2-4|TRBD2|TRBV12-3/TRBV12-4
CASSLPVGLRNIQYF
TGTGCCAGCAGTTTGCCCGTGGGACTACGAAACATTCAGTACTTC
>NA|TRBJ2-7|TRBD2|TRBV20-1
CSARDTSGRIYEQYF
TGCAGTGCTAGAGATACTAGCGGGAGGATCTACGAGCAGTACTTC
>few|TRBJ1-5|NA|TRBV18
CASSPGRSNQPQHF
TGTGCCAGCTCACCGGGACGGAGCAATCAGCCCCAGCATTTT
>many|TRBJ2-1|NA|TRBV24-1
CATSDYNEQFF
TGTGCCACCAGTGACTACAATGAGCAGTTCTTC
>many|TRBJ2-7|NA|TRBV2
CASRGDKTYEQYF
TGTGCCAGCAGAGGTGACAAGACCTACGAGCAGTACTTC
>NA|TRBJ2-7|TRBD1|TRBV3-1
CASSPDRVAYEQYF
TGTGCCAGCAGCCCAGACAGGGTAGCCTACGAGCAGTACTTC
>NA|TRBJ2-7|TRBD1|TRBV28
CASRGQGAPYEQYF
TGTGCCAGCAGGGGACAGGGCGCTCCCTACGAGCAGTACTTC
>NA|TRBJ2-1|NA|TRBV7-2
CASSYDWVVNEQFF
TGTGCCAGCAGTTACGACTGGGTCGTCAATGAGCAGTTCTTC
>few|TRBJ2-7|NA|TRBV25-1
CASSEAYSDEQYF
TGTGCCAGCAGTGAAGCCTATTCTGACGAGCAGTACTTC
>NA|TRBJ2-3|TRBD2|TRBV11-2
CASSLGLGQEIAGGLDTQYF
TGTGCCAGCAGCTTAGGTCTGGGACAGGAGATAGCGGGAGGTCTGGATACGCAGTATTTT
>few|TRBJ2-3|NA|TRBV30
CAWRDAGQHTQYF
TGTGCCTGGAGGGACGCGGGGCAGCATACGCAGTATTTT
>few|TRBJ2-2|TRBD2|TRBV4-1
CASSQVPRTSGSWGELFF
TGCGCCAGCAGCCAAGTACCCCGGACTAGCGGGAGTTGGGGGGAGCTGTTTTTT
>NA|TRBJ1-1|NA|TRBV5-1
CASSSGAETEAFF
TGCGCCAGCAGCTCCGGGGCCGAAACTGAAGCTTTCTTT
>few|TRBJ2-3|TRBD2|TRBV2
CASSEGTSGRRTDTQYF
TGTGCCAGCAGTGAAGGGACTAGCGGGAGGCGGACAGATACGCAGTATTTT